The 29 T cell receptor beta chains below were found in one sample sequenced in a study of blood T cell repertoires in COVID-19. Produced via immunoSEQ multiplex PCR; TCRdb's table is partial and in-frame only. The sample shows 200,000 to 250,000 clones, around 91% of them seen only once. The specimen was PBMCs or T cells enriched from blood (not recorded which). Receptors were obtained from a man younger than 40 who had been exposed to COVID-19.

V usage is TRBV19 and J usage is TRBJ1-1, with D possibly matching TRBD1 (6 bases). With 3 bases removed from V and 4 bases from J, the gap between germline ends came to 15 bases. The CDR3 contains 15 residues. Germline assignment: CDR1 LNHDA and CDR2 SQIVND (reference sequence). The CDR3 sequence: CASSILGRGATEAFF. CDR3 DNA sequence: TGTGCCAGTAGTATCCTAGGCAGGGGTGCCACTGAAGCTTTCTTT.

A single count supports this clone. The rearrangement joins TRBV7-2 to TRBJ2-5, with D perhaps matching TRBD1 (6 bases). V shed 5 bases and J shed 1 base, with 11 bases lying between them. The CDR3 has 14 residues. Germline lookup yields CDR1 SGHTA and CDR2 FQGNSA. CDR3 sequence reads: CASSPGHFQETQYF. The CDR3 nucleotides read TGTGCCAGCAGCCCGGGACACTTCCAAGAGACCCAGTACTTC. Full variable domain (remainder filled in from reference TRBV7-2 and TRBJ2-5): GAGVSQSPSNKVTEKGKDVELRCDPISGHTALYWYRQSLGQGLEFLIYFQGNSAPDKSGLPSDRFSAERTGGSVSTLTIQRTQQEDSAVYLCASSPGHFQETQYFGPGTRLLVL.

The sample holds one count of this clone. CDR3 sequence (DNA): TGTGCCAGCAATCCCGGAGGGGAGACCCAGTACTTC. It translates to CASNPGGETQYF. The gene calls are TRBV7-2 and TRBJ2-5, with D perhaps TRBD2 (6 bases). Trimming took off 7 bases at V and 5 bases at J, with 11 bases between the two ends. CDR1 is SGHTA, CDR2 FQGNSA, per germline. This CDR3 is 12 amino acids long.

This clone was recorded once. The chain joins TRBV4-1 to TRBJ1-4, with a possible D match to TRBD1 (5 bases). V lost 0 bases and J lost 0, with 5 bases in between. The CDR3 loop spans 15 amino acids. CDR1 and CDR2 from the germline V gene are MGHRA and YSYEKL. The CDR3 DNA follows: TGCGCCAGCAGCCAAGACAGGGCAACTAATGAAAAACTGTTTTTT. It encodes CASSQDRATNEKLFF.

V and J are TRBV9 and TRBJ1-4, with D perhaps matching TRBD1 (5 bases). The germline V and J ends were trimmed by 5 bases and 0 bases, with 11 bases remaining between them. The CDR3 consists of 15 residues. The germline gives CDR1 SGDLS, CDR2 YYNGEE. Here the CDR3 reads CASSPRGATNEKLFF. CDR3 DNA sequence: TGTGCCAGCAGTCCCCGGGGGGCAACTAATGAAAAACTGTTTTTT.

The rearrangement uses TRBV7-8 and TRBJ2-5, with D perhaps TRBD1 (6 bases). Trimming took 3 bases from V and 5 from J, leaving 13 bases between them. CDR1 and CDR2 (germline): SGHVS, FQNEAQ. The CDR3 length is 14 residues. This CDR3 reads CASSFRGSKETQYF. The CDR3 DNA sequence: TGTGCCAGCAGCTTCAGGGGCTCAAAGGAGACCCAGTACTTC.

The chain links TRBV2 to TRBJ2-7; D is possibly TRBD2 (6 bases). The CDR3 length is 10 residues. Germline V gene sequence: CDR1 SNHLY, CDR2 FYNNEI. Trimming cost V 7 bases and J 8 bases, with 9 bases left between them. CDR3 DNA: TGTGCCAGCACTGGGGGGAAGCAGTACTTC. Amino acid sequence: CASTGGKQYF.

The chain employs TRBV18 and TRBJ1-2; tentative D call: TRBD1 (5 bases). Germline loops: CDR1 KGHSH, CDR2 LQKENI. The CDR3 has 13 residues. V was clipped by 3 bases and J by 2 bases, with 7 bases between them. The CDR3 nucleotides are TGTGCCAGCTCACCGGAGGGGAACTATGGCTACACCTTC. Translated: CASSPEGNYGYTF.

The table lists this clone with a count of one. The rearrangement joins TRBV5-1 to TRBJ1-2; 8 bases map to TRBD1. The CDR3 spans 13 residues. In germline, CDR1 is SGHRS, CDR2 YFSETQ. V trimming: 3 bases; J trimming: 10 bases; junction bases outside the gene matches: 8. The CDR3 is CASSSFDRGPYTF. CDR3 DNA: TGCGCCAGCAGCTCCTTCGACAGGGGCCCCTACACCTTC.

V gene TRBV6-1 combines with J gene TRBJ2-1; 7 bases match TRBD2. V trimming: 2 bases; J trimming: 2 bases; junction bases outside the gene matches: 6. The V gene's germline CDR1 is MNHNS and CDR2 SASEGT. CDR3 size: 16 residues. The DNA of the CDR3 is TGTGCCAGCAGTGAACCGGGCGGGGGTGCCTACAATGAGCAGTTCTTC. The encoded protein is CASSEPGGGAYNEQFF.

This clone came up once. The chain uses TRBV5-3 and TRBJ2-5, with D maybe TRBD2 (6 bases). TRBV5-3 is given ORF status, its function remaining uncertain. V was clipped by 4 bases and J by 2 bases, with 9 bases between them. This CDR3 comprises 13 residues. The CDR3 DNA reads as TGTGCCAGAAGCCTGCGGGGACAAGAGACCCAGTACTTC. Translated: CARSLRGQETQYF.

The gene calls are TRBV4-3 and TRBJ1-3; D gene uncertain. Trimming cost V 2 bases and J 8 bases, with 10 bases left between them. From germline, CDR1 is LGHNA and CDR2 YSLEER. The CDR3 runs to 13 residues. CDR3 amino acids: CASSQLRIDTIYF. CDR3 sequence (DNA): TGCGCCAGCAGCCAACTCCGTATAGACACCATATATTTT.

This chain joins TRBV6-5 and TRBJ1-2, with D tentatively TRBD1 (5 bases). CDR1 and CDR2 (germline): MNHEY, SVGAGI. This CDR3 comprises 15 residues. V shed 4 bases and J shed 4 bases, with 16 bases lying between them. The CDR3 DNA reads TGTGCCAGCAGTTCCCCGGGACTCCGAGGCTATGGCTACACCTTC. Encoded protein: CASSSPGLRGYGYTF.

V gene TRBV5-1 combines with J gene TRBJ2-3; the match to TRBD1 covers 7 bases. The CDR3 has 14 amino acids. Germline V gene sequence: CDR1 SGHRS, CDR2 YFSETQ. Trimming took 7 bases from V and 9 from J; bases not matched to a gene: 14. Here the CDR3 DNA reads TGCGCCAGCCGACAAAACAATCAGGGGGACACGCAGTATTTT. Amino acids: CASRQNNQGDTQYF.

Only a few counts were recorded for this clone. The rearrangement uses TRBV5-1 and TRBJ1-2; D call uncertain. This CDR3 spans 15 amino acids. The V and J ends lost 3 bases and 2 bases respectively, with 14 bases between them. CDR1 and CDR2 (germline): SGHRS, YFSETQ. CDR3: CASSSRVGVNYGYTF. The CDR3 nucleotides read TGCGCCAGCAGCTCGAGGGTCGGGGTAAACTATGGCTACACCTTC. Based on the CDR3 plus reference TRBV5-1 and TRBJ1-2, the full variable domain is KAGVTQTPRYLIKTRGQQVTLSCSPISGHRSVSWYQQTPGQGLQFLFEYFSETQRNKGNFPGRFSGRQFSNSRSEMNVSTLELGDSALYLCASSSRVGVNYGYTFGSGTRLTVV.

The chain recombines TRBV6-5 with TRBJ2-7; 9 bases agree with TRBD2. The CDR3 contains 14 residues. The germline gives CDR1 MNHEY, CDR2 SVGAGI. Trimming removed 8 bases from V and 4 bases from J; junction bases left unmatched: 9. CDR3 residues: CASEISGGTYEQYF. The CDR3 DNA reads TGTGCCAGCGAGATAAGCGGGGGGACTTACGAGCAGTACTTC.

The chain has TRBV7-6 and TRBJ2-7; D not resolved. This CDR3 has 16 amino acids. CDR1 SGHVS and CDR2 FNYEAQ come from the germline V gene. V was clipped by 5 bases and J by 4 bases, with 21 bases between them. The CDR3: CASSHRLGEAAYEQYF. Written as DNA, the CDR3 is TGTGCCAGCAGCCACCGTTTAGGAGAGGCCGCGTACGAGCAGTACTTC.

The chain is built from TRBV3-1 (or the pseudogene TRBV3-2) and TRBJ2-1; 7 bases map to TRBD1. This CDR3 has 14 residues. After removal of 4 bases from V and 5 bases from J, the junction contained 5 bases not matched to a gene. From germline, CDR1 is LGHDT and CDR2 YNNKEL (reference sequence). This CDR3 reads CASSLIRGHNEQFF. Here the CDR3 DNA reads TGTGCCAGCAGCCTTATTAGGGGGCACAATGAGCAGTTCTTC.

The CDR3 nucleotides are TGTGCCAGCAGCCCCCGTGGGTCTGGGGACACCTACACAGATACGCAGTATTTT. Amino acids: CASSPRGSGDTYTDTQYF. The chain employs TRBV7-9 and TRBJ2-3, with D possibly matching TRBD1 (6 bases). The CDR3 loop spans 18 amino acids. Germline V CDR1 and CDR2: SEHNR, FQNEAQ (reference sequence). V gave up 5 bases and J gave up 2 bases, with 23 bases separating them. Filled out from reference TRBV7-9 and TRBJ2-3, the complete variable domain reads DTGVSQNPRHKITKRGQNVTFRCDPISEHNRLYWYRQTLGQGPEFLTYFQNEAQLEKSRLLSDRFSAERPKGSFSTLEIQRTEQGDSAMYLCASSPRGSGDTYTDTQYFGPGTRLTVL.

This sequence joins TRBV5-6 and TRBJ2-3; TRBD2 is a possible D gene (6 bases). CDR3 length: 15 residues. Germline assignment: CDR1 SGHDT and CDR2 YYEEEE. V dropped 2 bases and J dropped 6 bases, with 16 bases sitting between them. The CDR3 coding sequence is TGTGCCAGCAGCTTCGGGGATCGGGAGCTGGATACGCAGTATTTT. Its protein is CASSFGDRELDTQYF.

On this clone itself: One junction end does not reproduce the germline sequence, and a read error may be involved. The chain joins TRBV7-2 to TRBJ1-1; 8 bases agree with TRBD1. The CDR3 sequence is 15 residues long. Germline V gene lookup returns CDR1 SGHTA and CDR2 FQGNSA. The CDR3 loop reads CASTLGDRLNTEAFF. Written as DNA, the CDR3 is TGTGCCAGCACCCTTGGGGACAGGTTGAATACTGAAGCTTTCTTT.

This clone appeared a single time. This chain's CDR3 is CASSQTGTGVFGYTF. Here the CDR3 DNA reads TGCGCCAGCAGCCAGACCGGGACAGGGGTTTTTGGCTACACCTTC. This chain uses TRBV4-1 with TRBJ1-2, with TRBD1 matching over 10 bases. The CDR3 runs to 15 residues. Unmatched junction bases numbered 8, after V lost 3 bases and J lost 7 bases. The germline CDR1 and CDR2 sequences are MGHRA and YSYEKL.

This sequence joins TRBV11-2 and TRBJ1-3; 7 bases agree with TRBD1. J was trimmed by 2 bases and V by 1 base; bases with no gene match: 2. Germline V gives CDR1 SGHAT, CDR2 FQNNGV. CDR3 length equals 15 residues. The chain's CDR3 is CASSLAGQAGNTIYF. CDR3 bases: TGTGCCAGCAGCTTAGCCGGACAGGCTGGAAACACCATATATTTT.

V usage is TRBV7-6 and J usage is TRBJ2-7, with 9 bases lining up with TRBD2. The CDR3 extends over 16 amino acids. Germline assignment: CDR1 SGHVS and CDR2 FNYEAQ. Losses at the gene ends were 8 bases for V and 4 bases for J; bases not matched to a gene: 15. Here the CDR3 reads CASAPTGGSGGYEQYF. The CDR3 DNA follows: TGTGCCAGCGCCCCGACCGGAGGAAGCGGGGGGTACGAGCAGTACTTC.

This rearrangement joins TRBV4-2 to TRBJ2-1, with 8 bases fitting TRBD2. The CDR3 consists of 17 residues. The V and J ends lost 7 bases and 6 bases, in that order; junction bases with no gene match: 17. The germline gives CDR1 LGHNA, CDR2 YNFKEQ. The CDR3 DNA reads as TGTGCCAGCAATAGTGGGCTTCGCGGGGGGCCCTCCAATGAGCAGTTCTTC. This codes for CASNSGLRGGPSNEQFF.

The chain has TRBV2 and TRBJ2-3; 7 bases line up with TRBD1. There are 16 residues in the CDR3. V gave up 0 bases and J gave up 4 bases; unmatched junction bases: 7. Germline V gene lookup returns CDR1 SNHLY and CDR2 FYNNEI. CDR3 DNA: TGTGCCAGCAGTGAAGCGCCCAGGGGGATGGCAGATACGCAGTATTTT. Residues: CASSEAPRGMADTQYF.

The chain combines TRBV7-2 with TRBJ1-2; TRBD1 matches 9 bases. The germline CDR1 and CDR2 sequences are SGHTA and FQGNSA. Trimming took 1 base from V and 7 from J; bases not matched to a gene: 4. CDR3 size: 14 residues. The chain's CDR3 is CASSLGTGGAGYTF. CDR3 in DNA: TGTGCCAGCAGCTTAGGTACAGGGGGCGCTGGCTACACCTTC.

The chain employs TRBV5-1 and TRBJ2-5; 8 bases are shared with TRBD1. CDR1 SGHRS and CDR2 YFSETQ come from the germline V gene. Germline trimming cut 3 bases from V and 4 bases from J; bases unmatched to any gene: 5. This CDR3 is 14 amino acids long. CDR3 DNA: TGCGCCAGCAGCTCGGACAGGGTTGGAGAGACCCAGTACTTC. Translation: CASSSDRVGETQYF.

V and J are TRBV19 and TRBJ1-4; D remains unclear. The CDR3 is 13 amino acids. Germline V gene sequence: CDR1 LNHDA, CDR2 SQIVND (reference sequence). Between the trimmed V and J ends, which lost 6 bases and 8 bases, there was a span of 13 bases. The CDR3 sequence is CASSTVVGEKLFF. CDR3 nucleotide sequence: TGTGCCAGTAGCACAGTGGTTGGGGAAAAACTGTTTTTT.